Included here is one TCR beta chain sequence, with context. The germline V and J ends were trimmed by 5 bases and 8 bases, with 10 bases remaining between them. Germline CDR1 and CDR2: SSHAT and FNYEAQ (reference sequence). The CDR3 sequence is 13 residues long. Here immunoSEQ multiplex PCR was the method, and the copy in TCRdb shows in-frame clones only, minus some. The sample lists some 250,000 clones, approximately 86% occurring once. This sample was taken from a study of blood T cell repertoires in COVID-19. Study-wide background: From T cells, B-cell-depleted T cells, or PBMCs came the material, which was cDNA or gDNA.

The V and J genes are TRBV7-7 and TRBJ1-6; tentative D call: TRBD1 (6 bases). The sequence was collected from a woman in her 30s who had recovered from COVID-19. Material: peripheral blood. The CDR3 bases are TGTGCCAGCAGCAGGGACAAAGATTCACCCCTCCACTTT. As protein: CASSRDKDSPLHF. The full variable domain, in which reference TRBV7-7 and TRBJ1-6 provide the parts outside the CDR3, is GAGVSQSPRYKVTKRGQDVTLRCDPISSHATLYWYQQALGQGPEFLTYFNYEAQPDKSGLPSDRFSAERPEGSISTLTIQRTEQRDSAMYRCASSRDKDSPLHFGNGTRLTVT.